These 7 T cell receptor beta chains came from one sample sequenced in a study of cytomegalovirus exposure and HLA in healthy donors. With 60 Vbeta and 13 Jbeta primers, the PCR was carried out. The repertoire was sequenced with immunoSEQ multiplex PCR; TCRdb's copy has only in-frame clones and lacks some. This table holds roughly 160,000 clones, around 85% found once. The material sequenced was PBMCs. These TCRs come from a woman younger than 45 in good health and CMV-seronegative.

This chain uses TRBV10-3 with TRBJ2-7, with 9 bases identical to TRBD1. V dropped 6 bases and J dropped 6; count of bases not matched to a gene: 9. The CDR3 has 14 amino acids. Germline V gives CDR1 ENHRY, CDR2 SYGVKD. CDR3 nucleotides: TGTGCCATCAGCCCAGGACAGGGGACGTCCGAGCAGTACTTC. This translates into CAISPGQGTSEQYF.

The rearrangement links TRBV7-9 to TRBJ1-1, with TRBD1 matching over 8 bases. V lost 5 bases to trimming and J lost 5 bases; unmatched junction nucleotides: 10. The CDR3 has 15 residues. In germline, CDR1 is SEHNR, CDR2 FQNEAQ (reference sequence). The CDR3 region has the DNA TGTGCCAGCAGCCCCGAGGGACAGGCCAGAACTGAAGCTTTCTTT. This sequence encodes CASSPEGQARTEAFF.

The V and J genes are TRBV5-1 and TRBJ2-3; TRBD1 is a possible D gene (6 bases). In germline, CDR1 is SGHRS, CDR2 YFSETQ. CDR3 length equals 18 residues. V was pared by 2 bases and J by 10 bases, with 29 bases between. CDR3: CASSFPSALQGILGPQYF. CDR3 nucleotide sequence: TGCGCCAGCAGCTTCCCCTCCGCCCTCCAGGGGATCTTAGGGCCGCAGTATTTT.

The CDR3 region has the DNA TGTGCCAGTAGTATAATTGGGGCTAGCGGGAGGGCCCACGAGCAGTACTTC. Translated, it gives CASSIIGASGRAHEQYF. This chain uses TRBV19 with TRBJ2-7; 12 bases match TRBD2. This CDR3 region has 17 residues. The V and J ends lost 2 bases and 5 bases, in that order; junction bases with no gene match: 10. Germline values: CDR1 LNHDA, CDR2 SQIVND (reference sequence).

This chain connects TRBV28 to TRBJ1-5, with 9 bases matching TRBD1. CDR1 is MDHEN, CDR2 SYDVKM, per germline. CDR3 size: 17 residues. With 3 bases clipped from V and 9 bases from J, the junction kept 15 bases outside the gene matches. DNA for the CDR3: TGTGCCAGCAGTTTCCGTGGGGACAGGGCCCTTCTTAGGCCCCAGCATTTT. Translating it yields CASSFRGDRALLRPQHF.

The rearrangement uses TRBV7-8 and TRBJ1-3; D remains unclear. Trimming stripped 6 bases from V and 4 bases from J, with 16 bases between. The CDR3 length is 15 residues. The V gene's germline CDR1 is SGHVS and CDR2 FQNEAQ. CDR3 residues: CASSGRRDPGNTIYF. The CDR3 bases are TGTGCCAGCAGTGGGAGGAGAGACCCGGGAAACACCATATATTTT.

The chain is built from TRBV28 and TRBJ1-5; 9 nucleotides align to TRBD1. CDR3 length: 15 residues. The ends lost 6 bases at V and 3 bases at J; junction bases unmatched: 6. Germline assignment: CDR1 MDHEN and CDR2 SYDVKM. The CDR3 DNA reads TGTGCCAGCAGGGAACAGGGGGCGTACAATCAGCCCCAGCATTTT. Its protein product is CASREQGAYNQPQHF.